This T cell receptor (beta chain) is drawn from a study of chemoradiotherapy in HPV16-positive cancers. Note on this clone: Its cognate antigen is unknown.

General observations from the study: The functional HPV-specific definition rests on just a couple of HPV16-positive patients. Non-HPV-specific T cells did not expand in tumors during treatment, whereas candidate HPV-specific clones and E7-related motifs did.

The germline V gene encodes CDR1 SGHTA and CDR2 FQGNSA. V was pared by 9 bases and J by 4 bases, with 15 bases between. CDR3 length: 14 amino acids. The assay was immunoSEQ multiplex PCR, and TCRdb's table has in-frame clones only and misses some. The sample has roughly 2,900 clones; roughly 90% are singletons. The sequence was obtained from a human donor with HPV-associated anogenital cancer. The chain has TRBV7-2 and TRBJ2-2; no firm D call. Sequenced material: tumor tissue, taken from a patient who underwent chemoradiotherapy. The CDR3 region is CARDPLVRTGELFF. DNA of the CDR3: TGTGCCAGAGACCCATTGGTTCGCACCGGGGAGCTGTTTTTT.